These 7 T cell receptor beta chains share one sample of origin, sequenced in a study of T cell responses to AZD1222 COVID-19 vaccine. The method was immunoSEQ multiplex PCR; TCRdb's version includes in-frame clones alone and lacks a portion of them. The repertoire holds 110,000 to 150,000 clones, with around 89% as singletons. Sequenced here: peripheral blood, sampled 28 days after the second AZD1222 dose. These receptors were taken from an adult who received the AZD1222 COVID-19 vaccine.

The chain uses TRBV5-1 and TRBJ2-3, with TRBD2 matching over 13 bases. V lost 2 bases and J lost 6; bases outside the gene matches: 3. The CDR3 totals 15 residues. The V gene's germline CDR1 is SGHRS and CDR2 YFSETQ. Written as DNA, the CDR3 is TGCGCCAGCAGCTTAACTAGCGGGAGGGGTGATACGCAGTATTTT. Encoded protein: CASSLTSGRGDTQYF.

This chain uses TRBV12-3 or TRBV12-4 with TRBJ1-5; D ambiguous. The length of the CDR3 is 13 residues. V lost 6 bases and J 1 base, leaving 7 bases between the germline ends. The chain's CDR3 is CASRGNSNQPQHF. The DNA of the CDR3 is TGTGCCAGCAGGGGGAACAGCAATCAGCCCCAGCATTTT.

This chain connects TRBV5-1 to TRBJ1-2; the match to TRBD1 covers 10 bases. The trim removed 4 bases at V and 8 bases at J, leaving 14 bases unmatched. Germline CDR1 reads SGHRS; CDR2 reads YFSETQ. The CDR3 is 16 amino acids. CDR3 nucleotide sequence: TGCGCCAGCAGCGAGACCTGGGACAGGGGTAGTGGCGGCTACACCTTC. As protein: CASSETWDRGSGGYTF.

This chain connects TRBV6-1 to TRBJ2-5; no definite D call. The V and J ends lost 3 bases and 7 bases respectively, with 9 bases between them. Germline V lookup: CDR1 MNHNS, CDR2 SASEGT. The CDR3 contains 12 residues. The CDR3, as DNA: TGTGCCAGCAGTGAGGCCAGATCGACCCAGTACTTC. Residues: CASSEARSTQYF.

The chain employs TRBV18 and TRBJ1-1, with no clear D. The V end was cut by 4 bases, the J end by 0 bases, with 15 bases between. The CDR3 totals 16 residues. Germline CDR1 KGHSH, CDR2 LQKENI. The CDR3 DNA reads as TGTGCCAGCTCACTCGCAAGACAAATTATGAACACTGAAGCTTTCTTT. Its protein product is CASSLARQIMNTEAFF.

This clone occurred once. The chain couples TRBV7-9 to TRBJ1-1; the D is unclear. The V and J ends lost 8 bases and 7 bases respectively, with 17 bases between them. Germline V lookup: CDR1 SEHNR, CDR2 FQNEAQ (reference sequence). The CDR3 has 13 residues. CDR3 residues: CASSPSSTGEAFF. DNA of the CDR3: TGTGCCAGCTCCCCGAGTAGTACGGGTGAAGCTTTCTTT.

This clone was seen a handful of times. The chain recombines TRBV3-1 (or the pseudogene TRBV3-2) with TRBJ2-6; D may be TRBD2 (5 bases). Per the germline V gene, CDR1 is LGHDT and CDR2 is YNNKEL (reference sequence). Trimming pared 8 bases from V and 0 bases from J, leaving 5 bases between. The CDR3 loop spans 13 amino acids. The CDR3 DNA is TGTGCCAGCCGGGGCTCTGGGGCCAACGTCCTGACTTTC. Residues: CASRGSGANVLTF.